Below, one T cell receptor (beta chain) is given with its context. This record comes from a study of blood T cell repertoires in COVID-19. Across the study: Whether acute or convalescent, the COVID-19 samples came from the United States, Italy and Spain.

TCRdb keeps only in-frame clones here, not all; method: immunoSEQ multiplex PCR. The sample holds under 200,000 clones, roughly 90% seen once. Two negative PCRs, clearance, or symptom resolution had been documented for recovered Cohort 3 donors. CDR3 length equals 14 residues. Germline lookup yields CDR1 SGDLS and CDR2 YYNGEE. The ends were cut back, 3 bases at V and 1 base at J, with 8 bases in the middle. The source is a woman in her late teens or twenties who had recovered from COVID-19. Input material: PBMCs or T cells enriched from blood (not recorded which). This sequence joins TRBV9 and TRBJ1-3; D possibly corresponds to TRBD1 (6 bases). The DNA of the CDR3 is TGTGCCAGCAGCGGAGGGGGTTCTGGAAACACCATATATTTT. It yields the protein CASSGGGSGNTIYF.